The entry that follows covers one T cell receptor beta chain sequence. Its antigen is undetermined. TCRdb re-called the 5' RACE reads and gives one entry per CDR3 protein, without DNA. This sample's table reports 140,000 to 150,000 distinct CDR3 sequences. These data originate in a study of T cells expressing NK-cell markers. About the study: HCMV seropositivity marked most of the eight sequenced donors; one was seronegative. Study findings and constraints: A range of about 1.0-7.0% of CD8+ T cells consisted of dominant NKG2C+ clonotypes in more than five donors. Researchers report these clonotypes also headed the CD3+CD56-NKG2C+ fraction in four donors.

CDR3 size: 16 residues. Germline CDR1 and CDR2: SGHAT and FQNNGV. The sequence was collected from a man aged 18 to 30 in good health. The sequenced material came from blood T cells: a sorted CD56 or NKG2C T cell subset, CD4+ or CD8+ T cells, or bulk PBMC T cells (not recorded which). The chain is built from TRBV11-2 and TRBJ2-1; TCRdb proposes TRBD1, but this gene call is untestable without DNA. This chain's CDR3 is CASSLDEDRGYNEQFF. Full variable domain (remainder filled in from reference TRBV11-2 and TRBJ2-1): EAGVAQSPRYKIIEKRQSVAFWCNPISGHATLYWYQQILGQGPKLLIQFQNNGVVDDSQLPKDRFSAERLKGVDSTLKIQPAKLEDSAVYLCASSLDEDRGYNEQFFGPGTRLTVL.